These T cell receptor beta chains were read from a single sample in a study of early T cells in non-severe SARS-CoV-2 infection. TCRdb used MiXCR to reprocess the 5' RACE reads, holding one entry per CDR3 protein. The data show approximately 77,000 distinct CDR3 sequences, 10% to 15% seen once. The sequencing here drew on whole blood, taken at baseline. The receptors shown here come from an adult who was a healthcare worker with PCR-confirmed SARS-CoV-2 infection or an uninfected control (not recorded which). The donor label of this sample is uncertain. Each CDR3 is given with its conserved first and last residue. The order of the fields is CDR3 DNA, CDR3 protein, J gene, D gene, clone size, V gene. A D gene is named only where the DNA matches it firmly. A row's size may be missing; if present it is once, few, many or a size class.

cdr3_nt: TGTGCCAGCAGCTTAATGTCGGGGAGCGGGGAGACCCAGTACTTC
cdr3_aa: CASSLMSGSGETQYF
j_call: TRBJ2-5
d_call: -
clone_size: -
v_call: TRBV7-3

cdr3_nt: TGCAGTGCTAGTTTCCGGGGACAGTCCTACGAGCAGTACTTC
cdr3_aa: CSASFRGQSYEQYF
j_call: TRBJ2-7
d_call: TRBD1
clone_size: few
v_call: TRBV20-1

cdr3_nt: TGTGCCAGCAGAGGCCGGGTGGGGGATGAAAAACTGTTTTTT
cdr3_aa: CASRGRVGDEKLFF
j_call: TRBJ1-4
d_call: -
clone_size: -
v_call: TRBV2

cdr3_nt: TGCAGTGCTAGAGATCAGATGGAGCAGTTCTTC
cdr3_aa: CSARDQMEQFF
j_call: TRBJ2-1
d_call: -
clone_size: -
v_call: TRBV20-1

cdr3_nt: TGCAGCGTTACCCCCCGGTTAGGGGACTATGGCTACACCTTC
cdr3_aa: CSVTPRLGDYGYTF
j_call: TRBJ1-2
d_call: -
clone_size: -
v_call: TRBV29-1

cdr3_nt: TGTGCCAGCAGCCCCGACGAAAACTATGGCTACACCTTC
cdr3_aa: CASSPDENYGYTF
j_call: TRBJ1-2
d_call: -
clone_size: few
v_call: TRBV14

cdr3_nt: TGCGCCAGCAGCTTGGGCCCGTCCGGACAGGGAGACACTGAAGCTTTCTTT
cdr3_aa: CASSLGPSGQGDTEAFF
j_call: TRBJ1-1
d_call: TRBD1
clone_size: -
v_call: TRBV5-1

cdr3_nt: TGTGCCAGCAGTTACCCCCCCGACAGTCGGTGGTACTTC
cdr3_aa: CASSYPPDSRWYF
j_call: TRBJ2-7
d_call: -
clone_size: many
v_call: TRBV6-2/TRBV6-3

cdr3_nt: TGTGCCATCAGTGAGCTGGACGGATCCTCTGGAAACACCATATATTTT
cdr3_aa: CAISELDGSSGNTIYF
j_call: TRBJ1-3
d_call: -
clone_size: few
v_call: TRBV10-3

cdr3_nt: TGCAGTGCTAGTACGGGGGAGGGCTACGAGCAGTACTTC
cdr3_aa: CSASTGEGYEQYF
j_call: TRBJ2-7
d_call: TRBD2
clone_size: -
v_call: TRBV20-1

cdr3_nt: TGCAGTGCTAGTCGCCCGGACAGGCCCTCTAGAGAAGCTTTCTTT
cdr3_aa: CSASRPDRPSREAFF
j_call: TRBJ1-1
d_call: TRBD1
clone_size: many
v_call: TRBV20-1

cdr3_nt: TGTGCCAGCAAGAGTAGCGGGAGGGCTGGGGAGCAGTACTTC
cdr3_aa: CASKSSGRAGEQYF
j_call: TRBJ2-7
d_call: TRBD2
clone_size: few
v_call: TRBV28

cdr3_nt: TGTGCCAGCAGCTTAGGGCAGGGTGGATCCTATGGCTACACCTTC
cdr3_aa: CASSLGQGGSYGYTF
j_call: TRBJ1-2
d_call: -
clone_size: -
v_call: TRBV7-3

cdr3_nt: TGTGCCAGCAGCGACAGGTCTGGCGAGCAGTACTTC
cdr3_aa: CASSDRSGEQYF
j_call: TRBJ2-7
d_call: -
clone_size: -
v_call: TRBV7-9

cdr3_nt: TGCGCCAGCCAGGGACAGTACTACGAGCAGTACTTC
cdr3_aa: CASQGQYYEQYF
j_call: TRBJ2-7
d_call: TRBD1
clone_size: many
v_call: TRBV10-2

cdr3_nt: TGTGCCAGCAGCCGGGGACAATCCTACGAGCAGTACTTC
cdr3_aa: CASSRGQSYEQYF
j_call: TRBJ2-7
d_call: -
clone_size: -
v_call: TRBV11-2

cdr3_nt: TGTGCCAGCAGCTTCGCCCGGGGCCTAACTGAAGCTTTCTTT
cdr3_aa: CASSFARGLTEAFF
j_call: TRBJ1-1
d_call: -
clone_size: few
v_call: TRBV7-8

cdr3_nt: TGTGCCACCGCTCAAGCGGGGACATTCAATGAGCAGTTCTTC
cdr3_aa: CATAQAGTFNEQFF
j_call: TRBJ2-1
d_call: -
clone_size: -
v_call: TRBV10-3

cdr3_nt: TGTACCACCTCTGGACAGCCTAACACTGAAGCTTTCTTT
cdr3_aa: CTTSGQPNTEAFF
j_call: TRBJ1-1
d_call: -
clone_size: few
v_call: TRBV2

cdr3_nt: TGTGCCAGCAGCTTTGCTAACACTGAAGCTTTCTTT
cdr3_aa: CASSFANTEAFF
j_call: TRBJ1-1
d_call: -
clone_size: many
v_call: TRBV12-3/TRBV12-4

cdr3_nt: TGTGCCAGCAGCTTAGAAGGGGGCGCAGGAAAACTGTTTTTT
cdr3_aa: CASSLEGGAGKLFF
j_call: TRBJ1-4
d_call: TRBD1
clone_size: -
v_call: TRBV7-9

cdr3_nt: TGTGCCAGCAGTTCCGTGGGACAGGGGGCAAGCAACTATGGCTACACCTTC
cdr3_aa: CASSSVGQGASNYGYTF
j_call: TRBJ1-2
d_call: TRBD1
clone_size: many
v_call: TRBV6-6

cdr3_nt: TGTGCCAGCTCACCAGCGTCGGTGCTCAACACCATATATTTT
cdr3_aa: CASSPASVLNTIYF
j_call: TRBJ1-3
d_call: -
clone_size: -
v_call: TRBV18

cdr3_nt: TGTGCCAGCAGTGAAAGGCCGGGACAGACGAACGAGCAGTACTTC
cdr3_aa: CASSERPGQTNEQYF
j_call: TRBJ2-7
d_call: TRBD1
clone_size: few
v_call: TRBV6-1

cdr3_nt: TGTGCCAGCAGTTCGACGGGGATTTCGCTCAATTCACCCCTCCACTTT
cdr3_aa: CASSSTGISLNSPLHF
j_call: TRBJ1-6
d_call: -
clone_size: -
v_call: TRBV2

cdr3_nt: TGTGCCAGCTTCAGCGGGGGGGTTTCCTTCAATGAGCAGTTCTTC
cdr3_aa: CASFSGGVSFNEQFF
j_call: TRBJ2-1
d_call: TRBD2
clone_size: many
v_call: TRBV28

cdr3_nt: TGTGCCAGCAGTTACTCGGCAGGGGCGAACACCGGGGAGCTGTTTTTT
cdr3_aa: CASSYSAGANTGELFF
j_call: TRBJ2-2
d_call: -
clone_size: many
v_call: TRBV6-5

cdr3_nt: TGTGCCAGCAGTCTTCAACTAGCGGCGGACACAGATACGCAGTATTTT
cdr3_aa: CASSLQLAADTDTQYF
j_call: TRBJ2-3
d_call: TRBD2
clone_size: many
v_call: TRBV7-9

cdr3_nt: TGTGCCAGCAGCTACTGGGACGGTTCTGAAGCTTTCTTT
cdr3_aa: CASSYWDGSEAFF
j_call: TRBJ1-1
d_call: -
clone_size: -
v_call: TRBV9

cdr3_nt: TGCAGTGCTAGAGATCTGTGGGGGGAGCAGTTCTTC
cdr3_aa: CSARDLWGEQFF
j_call: TRBJ2-1
d_call: -
clone_size: -
v_call: TRBV20-1

cdr3_nt: TGTGCCAGCACCCTACACGGGACAGGGGACGGCTACACCTTC
cdr3_aa: CASTLHGTGDGYTF
j_call: TRBJ1-2
d_call: TRBD1
clone_size: -
v_call: TRBV6-2/TRBV6-3

cdr3_nt: TGTGCCAGTAGTATCGCCGCGGACAGCGGAACAGATACGCAGTATTTT
cdr3_aa: CASSIAADSGTDTQYF
j_call: TRBJ2-3
d_call: -
clone_size: many
v_call: TRBV19